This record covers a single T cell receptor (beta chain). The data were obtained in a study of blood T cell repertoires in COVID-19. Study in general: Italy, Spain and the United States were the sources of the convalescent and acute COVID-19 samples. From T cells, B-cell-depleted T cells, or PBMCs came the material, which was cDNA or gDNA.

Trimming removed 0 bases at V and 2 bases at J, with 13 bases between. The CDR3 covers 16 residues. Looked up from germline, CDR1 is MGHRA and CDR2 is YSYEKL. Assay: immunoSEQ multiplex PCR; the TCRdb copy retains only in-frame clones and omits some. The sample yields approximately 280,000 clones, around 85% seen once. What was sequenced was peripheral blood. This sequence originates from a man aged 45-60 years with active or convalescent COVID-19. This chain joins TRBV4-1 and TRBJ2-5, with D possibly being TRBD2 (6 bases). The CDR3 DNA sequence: TGCGCCAGCAGCCAAGATAGGAGGGAGACACAAGAGACCCAGTACTTC. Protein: CASSQDRRETQETQYF.